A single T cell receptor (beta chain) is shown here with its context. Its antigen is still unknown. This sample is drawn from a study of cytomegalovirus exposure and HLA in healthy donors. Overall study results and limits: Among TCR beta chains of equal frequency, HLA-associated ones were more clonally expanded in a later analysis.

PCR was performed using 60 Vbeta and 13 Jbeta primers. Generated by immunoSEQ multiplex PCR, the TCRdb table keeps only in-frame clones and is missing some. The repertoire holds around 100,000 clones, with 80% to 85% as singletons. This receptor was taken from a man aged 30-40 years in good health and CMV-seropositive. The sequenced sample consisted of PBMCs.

In DNA form, the CDR3 reads TGTGCCAGCAGGAGGACAGGGATCTCCTACGAGCAGTACTTC. Its protein product is CASRRTGISYEQYF. The rearrangement uses TRBV27 and TRBJ2-7; the match to TRBD1 covers 8 bases. J was trimmed by 0 bases and V by 6 bases; bases with no gene match: 4. Germline values: CDR1 MNHEY, CDR2 SMNVEV (reference sequence). The CDR3 is made up of 14 amino acids.